This record concerns one T cell receptor (beta chain) sequence. This CDR3 has 16 residues. V was cut by 0 bases and J by 3 bases, with 12 bases left in between. The germline gives CDR1 SGHTA, CDR2 FQGTGA. The protocol was immunoSEQ multiplex PCR, while the TCRdb copy is restricted to in-frame clones and leaves out a portion. The sample includes roughly 39,000 clones, about 91% of them seen just once. The sample belongs to a study of T cell changes during pregnancy in multiple sclerosis. The material was CD8+ T cells from peripheral blood mononuclear cells, obtained after pregnancy. V gene TRBV7-3 combines with J gene TRBJ2-1; D possibly corresponds to TRBD2 (6 bases). The source is a female donor with multiple sclerosis, enrolled in a pregnancy study. The CDR3 loop is CASSLTRRDGYNEQFF. For the CDR3, the DNA is TGTGCCAGCAGCTTAACTAGGAGGGACGGCTACAATGAGCAGTTCTTC.